This TCR beta chain emerged from a study of human T cells and chemical hapten exposure. At the level of the study: TCR yield per sample varied, mainly due to pooled library volumes.

Time point defined: patch test 2, 6 weeks after DPC sensitization. Treatment indicated: therapeutic diphenylcyclopropenone sensitization with weekly scalp DPC. For the library, individual cDNA molecules each received unique molecular identifiers. TCRdb re-derived calls from the RACE reads in MiXCR, one entry per CDR3 protein. The data hold about 100,000 distinct CDR3 sequences, with roughly an eighth observed a single time. This clonotype was counted many times. J lost 1 base, V lost 3 bases, and 0 bases had no gene match. The CDR3 sequence is 14 residues long. Per the germline V gene, CDR1 is SGDLS and CDR2 is YYNGEE.

The sample consisted of whole blood, taken in connection with sensitization to the hapten diphenylcyclopropenone (DPC). The chain couples TRBV9 to TRBJ1-5, with 8 bases fitting TRBD1. This receptor was obtained from a middle-aged woman with alopecia areata. Some clones in this sample may be carry-over from other donors' samples. CDR3 sequence: CASSGQGSNQPQHF. The DNA for the CDR3 is TGTGCCAGCAGCGGACAGGGGAGCAATCAGCCCCAGCATTTT.